The rows below give T cell receptor beta chains drawn from one sample of a study of T cells in Graves' hyperthyroidism and ophthalmopathy. TCRdb recomputed calls from the multiplex PCR reads with MiXCR, one row per CDR3 protein. The table shows approximately 690,000 distinct CDR3 sequences, with approximately 14% occurring only once. Sequencing used blood. The receptors here all came from a woman in her 50s with Graves' ophthalmopathy. The CDR3 runs from the conserved cysteine through the conserved F or W. A D gene is named only where the DNA matches it firmly. Clone size appears in some rows only: once, few, many, or a class for an expanded clone.

j_call,clone_size,d_call,v_call,cdr3_aa,cdr3_nt
TRBJ1-5,many,TRBD1,TRBV12-3/TRBV12-4,CASSTNQGVGNQPQHF,TGTGCCAGCAGCACAAACCAGGGGGTTGGCAATCAGCCCCAGCATTTT
TRBJ2-7,NA,TRBD1,TRBV6-1,CASRRQGAVEQYF,TGTGCCAGCAGAAGACAGGGGGCGGTCGAGCAGTACTTC
TRBJ1-1,many,TRBD1,TRBV28,CASSAGTASLGAEAFF,TGTGCCAGCAGTGCGGGGACAGCTTCCTTGGGGGCTGAAGCTTTCTTT
TRBJ1-6,NA,NA,TRBV5-4,CASAGQTNSPLHF,TGTGCCAGCGCCGGACAGACTAATTCACCCCTCCACTTT
TRBJ2-5,NA,TRBD2,TRBV9,CASSVASGRVETQYF,TGTGCCAGCAGCGTAGCTAGCGGGAGGGTGGAGACCCAGTACTTC
TRBJ2-3,NA,NA,TRBV4-2,CASSQDRAGSTDTQYF,TGTGCCAGCAGCCAAGATAGGGCGGGATCCACAGATACGCAGTATTTT
TRBJ2-3,many,NA,TRBV2,CASSEEGLGTDTQYF,TGTGCCAGCAGTGAAGAGGGTTTGGGTACAGATACGCAGTATTTT
TRBJ2-3,many,NA,TRBV3-1,CASSQAGAPTDTQYF,TGTGCCAGCAGCCAAGCGGGGGCCCCCACAGATACGCAGTATTTT
TRBJ1-2,once,NA,TRBV12-3/TRBV12-4,CASSLLRGHGYTF,TGTGCCAGCAGTCTCCTCCGGGGGCATGGCTACACCTTC
TRBJ1-5,NA,NA,TRBV4-2,CASSPGPGGNQPQHF,TGTGCCAGCAGCCCGGGCCCAGGGGGCAATCAGCCCCAGCATTTT
TRBJ2-7,NA,TRBD1,TRBV29-1,CSVGGQMTYEQYF,TGCAGCGTTGGGGGACAGATGACCTACGAGCAGTACTTC
TRBJ2-4,NA,NA,TRBV19,CASSGFGGGKNIQYF,TGTGCCAGTAGTGGTTTTGGTGGTGGCAAAAACATTCAGTACTTC
TRBJ2-7,NA,TRBD2,TRBV29-1,CSVVGDVSGSPYEQYF,TGCAGCGTCGTTGGTGATGTCAGCGGGAGTCCCTACGAGCAGTACTTC
TRBJ1-2,many,TRBD1,TRBV12-3/TRBV12-4,CASSPSPTGVGYTF,TGTGCCAGCAGTCCGAGCCCGACAGGGGTTGGCTACACCTTC